Presented here are 5 T cell receptor beta chains from one specimen sequenced in a study of low-dose radiotherapy and immunotherapy resistance in tumors. Specified time point: before trial treatment. Priming of first-strand cDNA relied on TRAV- and TRBV-specific primers (covering alpha and beta chains). Amplification of TCRs used a constant-region primer and V-primer adapter for roughly 18 PCR cycles. TCRdb re-called the reads with MiXCR, one entry per CDR3 protein. The table lists some 71,000 distinct CDR3 sequences, roughly 30% of them singletons. The sequencing used PBMCs, collected before treatment. The receptors here all came from a female donor with ovarian cancer.

This clonotype was picked up many times. The rearrangement joins TRBV28 to TRBJ2-7; weak D call: TRBD1 (5 bases). The CDR3 runs 12 residues. CDR1 MDHEN and CDR2 SYDVKM come from the germline V gene. Trimming shortened V by 5 bases and J by 11 bases, and 16 bases separated the two germline ends. The CDR3, as DNA: TGTGCCAGCAGTCTAGACAGTCGGGCTGAGTACTTC. It codes for CASSLDSRAEYF.

The J gene is TRBJ2-1, the V gene TRBV12-3 or TRBV12-4, with D perhaps TRBD2 (5 bases). The germline V and J ends were trimmed by 8 bases and 8 bases, with 13 bases remaining between them. The length of the CDR3 is 12 residues. The CDR3 sequence: CASGIAGDEQFF. CDR3 bases: TGTGCCAGCGGCATAGCCGGGGATGAGCAGTTCTTC.

This clonotype was counted many times. The rearrangement links TRBV29-1 to TRBJ1-2; TRBD1 aligns across 10 bases. The V gene end was trimmed by 8 bases and the J gene end by 4 bases; junction bases not matched to a gene: 7. The germline V gene has CDR1 SQVTM and CDR2 ANQGSEA. The CDR3 contains 13 residues. The CDR3: CSTEDRGAYGYTF. CDR3 bases: TGCAGCACCGAGGACAGGGGGGCCTATGGCTACACCTTC.

There are many counts of this clonotype. The chain joins TRBV29-1 to TRBJ2-5; D perhaps matches TRBD2 (7 bases). This CDR3 has 14 amino acids. Looked up from germline, CDR1 is SQVTM and CDR2 is ANQGSEA. The V gene lost 0 bases and the J gene lost 6 bases, with 14 bases spanning the gap. CDR3 nucleotides: TGCAGCGTTGAAGAAGGGGGAGGGCTGAAGACCCAGTACTTC. Amino acids: CSVEEGGGLKTQYF.

With regard to this clonotype: A far bigger clonotype differs at one base, so this is likely a read error. The V call is TRBV2, the J call TRBJ2-7; D is uncertain. The J call may be faulty, since TRBJ2-1 better matches the DNA end. The CDR3 length is 14 residues. Germline loops: CDR1 SNHLY, CDR2 FYNNEI. CDR3 coding DNA: TGTGCCAGCAGTGAGGCTTGCGGCTACAATGAGCAGTTCTTC. This translates into CASSEACGYNEQFF.